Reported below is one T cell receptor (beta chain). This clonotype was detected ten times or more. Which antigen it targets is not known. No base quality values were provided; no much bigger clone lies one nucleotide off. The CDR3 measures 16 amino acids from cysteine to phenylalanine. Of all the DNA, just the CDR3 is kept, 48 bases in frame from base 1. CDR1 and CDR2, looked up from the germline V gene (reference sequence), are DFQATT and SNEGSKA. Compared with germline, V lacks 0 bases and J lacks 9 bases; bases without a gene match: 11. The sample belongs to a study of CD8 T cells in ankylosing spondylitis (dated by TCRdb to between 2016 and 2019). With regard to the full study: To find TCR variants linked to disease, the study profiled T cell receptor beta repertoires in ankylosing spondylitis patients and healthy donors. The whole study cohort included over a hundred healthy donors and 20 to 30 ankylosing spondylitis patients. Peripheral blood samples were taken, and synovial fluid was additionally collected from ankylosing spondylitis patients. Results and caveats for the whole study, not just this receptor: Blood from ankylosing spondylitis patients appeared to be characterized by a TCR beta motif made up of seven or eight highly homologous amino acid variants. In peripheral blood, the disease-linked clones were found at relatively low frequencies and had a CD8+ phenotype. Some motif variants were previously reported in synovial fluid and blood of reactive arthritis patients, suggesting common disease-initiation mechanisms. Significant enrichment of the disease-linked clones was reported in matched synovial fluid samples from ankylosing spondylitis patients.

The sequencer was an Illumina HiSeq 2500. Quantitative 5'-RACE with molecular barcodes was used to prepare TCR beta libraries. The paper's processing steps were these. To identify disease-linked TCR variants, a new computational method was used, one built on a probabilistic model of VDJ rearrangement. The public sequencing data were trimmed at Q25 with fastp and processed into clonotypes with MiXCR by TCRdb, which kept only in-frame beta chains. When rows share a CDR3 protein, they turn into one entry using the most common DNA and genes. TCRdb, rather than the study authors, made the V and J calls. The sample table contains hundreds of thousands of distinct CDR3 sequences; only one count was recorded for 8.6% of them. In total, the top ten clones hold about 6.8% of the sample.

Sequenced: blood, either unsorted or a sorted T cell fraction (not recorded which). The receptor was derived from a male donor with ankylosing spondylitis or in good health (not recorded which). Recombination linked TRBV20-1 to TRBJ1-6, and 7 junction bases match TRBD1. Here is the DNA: TGCAGTGCTAGAGATATGAGGGGGCGAGATAGTTCACCCCTCCACTTT. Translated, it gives CSARDMRGRDSSPLHF.